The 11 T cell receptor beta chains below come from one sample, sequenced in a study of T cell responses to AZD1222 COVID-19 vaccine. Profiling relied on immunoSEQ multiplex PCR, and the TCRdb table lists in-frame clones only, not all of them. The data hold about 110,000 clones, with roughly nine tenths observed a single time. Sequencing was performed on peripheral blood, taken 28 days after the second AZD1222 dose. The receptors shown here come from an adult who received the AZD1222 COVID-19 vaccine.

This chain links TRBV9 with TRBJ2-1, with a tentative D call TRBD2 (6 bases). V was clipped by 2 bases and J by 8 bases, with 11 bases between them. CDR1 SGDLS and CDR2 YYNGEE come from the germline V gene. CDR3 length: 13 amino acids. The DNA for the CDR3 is TGTGCCAGCAGCGTGGGGACTTCGGATGAGCAGTTCTTC. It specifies CASSVGTSDEQFF.

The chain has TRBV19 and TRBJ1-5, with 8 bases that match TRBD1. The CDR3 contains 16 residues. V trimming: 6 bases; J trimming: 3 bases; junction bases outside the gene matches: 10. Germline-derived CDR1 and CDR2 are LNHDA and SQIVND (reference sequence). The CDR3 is CASSGQGVVSNQPQHF. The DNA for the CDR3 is TGTGCCAGTAGCGGACAGGGTGTGGTCTCCAATCAGCCCCAGCATTTT.

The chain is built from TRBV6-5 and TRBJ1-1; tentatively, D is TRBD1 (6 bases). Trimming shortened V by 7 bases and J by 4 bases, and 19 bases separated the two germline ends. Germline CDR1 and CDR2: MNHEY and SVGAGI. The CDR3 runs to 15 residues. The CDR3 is CASKEVGGGITEAFF. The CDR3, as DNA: TGTGCCAGCAAAGAGGTGGGAGGGGGGATCACTGAAGCTTTCTTT.

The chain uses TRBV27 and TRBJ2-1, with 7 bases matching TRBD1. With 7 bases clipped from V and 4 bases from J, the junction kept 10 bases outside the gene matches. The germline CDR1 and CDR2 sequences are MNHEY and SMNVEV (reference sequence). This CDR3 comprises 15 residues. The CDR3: CASTPGTERYNEQFF. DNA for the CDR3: TGTGCCAGCACGCCCGGGACAGAAAGGTACAATGAGCAGTTCTTC.

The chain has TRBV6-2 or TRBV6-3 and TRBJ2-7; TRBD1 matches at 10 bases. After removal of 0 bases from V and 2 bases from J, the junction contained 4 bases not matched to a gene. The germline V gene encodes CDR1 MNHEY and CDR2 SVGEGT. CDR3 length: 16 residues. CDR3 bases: TGTGCCAGCAGTTACTCGAGTGGACAGGGGGCCTACGAGCAGTACTTC. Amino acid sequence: CASSYSSGQGAYEQYF.

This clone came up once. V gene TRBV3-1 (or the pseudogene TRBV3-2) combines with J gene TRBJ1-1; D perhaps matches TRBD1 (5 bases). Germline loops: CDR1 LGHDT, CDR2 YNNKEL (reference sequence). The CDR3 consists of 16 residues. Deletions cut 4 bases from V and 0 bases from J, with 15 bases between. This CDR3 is CASSRLSGPMNTEAFF. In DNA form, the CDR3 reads TGTGCCAGCAGCCGACTTTCGGGACCTATGAACACTGAAGCTTTCTTT.

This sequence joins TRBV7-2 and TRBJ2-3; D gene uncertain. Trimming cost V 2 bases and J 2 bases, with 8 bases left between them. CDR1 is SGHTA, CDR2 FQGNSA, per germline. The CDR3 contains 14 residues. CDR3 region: CASSLLVTTDTQYF. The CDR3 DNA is TGTGCCAGCAGCTTACTAGTAACCACAGATACGCAGTATTTT.

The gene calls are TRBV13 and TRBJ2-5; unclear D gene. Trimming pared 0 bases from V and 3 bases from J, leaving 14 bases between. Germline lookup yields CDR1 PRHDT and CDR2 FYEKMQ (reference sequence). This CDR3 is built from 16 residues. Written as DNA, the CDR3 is TGTGCCAGCAGCTTAGGGCGCGGTACCGAAAAAGAGACCCAGTACTTC. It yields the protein CASSLGRGTEKETQYF.

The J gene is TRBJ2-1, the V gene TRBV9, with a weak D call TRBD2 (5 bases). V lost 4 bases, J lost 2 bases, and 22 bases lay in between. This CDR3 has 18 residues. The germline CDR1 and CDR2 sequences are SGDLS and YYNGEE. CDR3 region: CASSLRGGGDLAYNEQFF. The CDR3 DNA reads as TGTGCCAGCAGCCTCCGTGGAGGTGGCGACTTGGCCTACAATGAGCAGTTCTTC.

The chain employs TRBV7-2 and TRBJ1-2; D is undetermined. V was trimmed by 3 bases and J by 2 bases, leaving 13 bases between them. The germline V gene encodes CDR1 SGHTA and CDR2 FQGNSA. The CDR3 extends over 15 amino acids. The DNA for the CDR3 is TGTGCCAGCAGCTTCAAGGTAGATTCCAACTATGGCTACACCTTC. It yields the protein CASSFKVDSNYGYTF. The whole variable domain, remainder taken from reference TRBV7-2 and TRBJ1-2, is GAGVSQSPSNKVTEKGKDVELRCDPISGHTALYWYRQSLGQGLEFLIYFQGNSAPDKSGLPSDRFSAERTGGSVSTLTIQRTQQEDSAVYLCASSFKVDSNYGYTFGSGTRLTVV.

The CDR3 region is CASSPATSGSYNEQFF. The CDR3 DNA is TGTGCCAGCAGCCCAGCGACTAGCGGCTCCTACAATGAGCAGTTCTTC. The chain carries TRBV4-2 and TRBJ2-1, with 9 bases matching TRBD2. The CDR3 runs to 16 residues. The germline V gene encodes CDR1 LGHNA and CDR2 YNFKEQ. Trimming took 4 bases from V and 0 from J; bases not matched to a gene: 4.